This T cell receptor beta chain was found in a study of cytomegalovirus exposure and HLA in healthy donors. Trimming pared 0 bases from V and 1 base from J, leaving 6 bases between. Germline lookup yields CDR1 LGHNA and CDR2 YSLEER. The CDR3 covers 15 residues. The PCR contained 60 Vbeta and 13 Jbeta primers. Generated by immunoSEQ multiplex PCR, the TCRdb table keeps only in-frame clones and is missing some. The sample lists approximately 170,000 clones, 81% occurring once. The receptor was isolated from a man aged 45 to 65 in good health and CMV-seropositive. The chain joins TRBV4-3 to TRBJ1-4; D is perhaps TRBD1 (5 bases). The source material was PBMCs. In DNA form, the CDR3 reads TGCGCCAGCAGCCAAGAGACAGAAACTAATGAAAAACTGTTTTTT. This gives the protein CASSQETETNEKLFF.